A single sample is the source of the 32 T cell receptor beta chains below, sequenced in a study of Tregs in tolerant kidney transplant recipients. Some clones are missing from TCRdb's copy, which holds only in-frame ones; the method was immunoSEQ multiplex PCR. Among about 60,000 clones, about nine tenths were seen once, and the ten largest hold 9.5% to 12%. The sample in question was CD8+ T cells from blood, obtained before the transplant. Receptors originate from a human donor who received a combined kidney and bone marrow transplant.

The V and J genes are TRBV19 and TRBJ2-7; perhaps TRBD1 as D (6 bases). The ends were cut back, 5 bases at V and 3 bases at J, with 14 bases in the middle. Germline CDR1 is LNHDA and CDR2 is SQIVND (reference sequence). The CDR3 spans 14 residues. The DNA of the CDR3 is TGTGCCAGTAGTGTCTGGGACACAGGCTACGAGCAGTACTTC. Residues: CASSVWDTGYEQYF.

The chain combines TRBV5-1 with TRBJ2-1; tentative D call: TRBD2 (6 bases). V shed 2 bases and J shed 7 bases, with 13 bases lying between them. CDR1 and CDR2 (germline): SGHRS, YFSETQ. CDR3 length: 14 amino acids. The CDR3, as DNA: TGCGCCAGCAGCTTTAGACTAGGCGGTAATGAGCAGTTCTTC. It specifies CASSFRLGGNEQFF.

This clone was seen only once. The CDR3 nucleotides read TGCAGCGTTCGGGGTGGGGACAGGGAGGACTATGGCTACACCTTC. Translated, it gives CSVRGGDREDYGYTF. This chain links TRBV29-1 with TRBJ1-2, with 9 positions matching TRBD1. Germline CDR1 SQVTM, CDR2 ANQGSEA. V was pared by 5 bases and J by 3 bases, with 10 bases of the junction left unmatched. The CDR3 has 15 amino acids.

The rearrangement joins TRBV27 to TRBJ2-7, with a tentative D call TRBD2 (7 bases). Germline values: CDR1 MNHEY, CDR2 SMNVEV (reference sequence). The CDR3 spans 16 residues. Trimming took off 5 bases at V and 1 base at J, with 18 bases between the two ends. The CDR3 DNA follows: TGTGCCAGCAGTCCAACCCGAAGGGGGGGATCCTACGAGCAGTACTTC. Translation: CASSPTRRGGSYEQYF.

The chain joins TRBV28 to TRBJ1-5; D may be TRBD1 (5 bases). The length of the CDR3 is 13 residues. Trimming stripped 2 bases from V and 5 bases from J, with 7 bases between. Germline assignment: CDR1 MDHEN and CDR2 SYDVKM. The CDR3 sequence is CASSLVRDQPQHF. Written as DNA, the CDR3 is TGTGCCAGCAGTTTAGTCAGGGATCAGCCCCAGCATTTT.

Here the CDR3 reads CASSMATTYNEQFF. The CDR3 DNA is TGTGCCAGTAGTATGGCAACAACCTACAATGAGCAGTTCTTC. The rearrangement links TRBV19 to TRBJ2-1; unclear D gene. Germline CDR1 is LNHDA and CDR2 is SQIVND (reference sequence). The length of the CDR3 is 14 residues. The V end lost 3 bases, the J end lost 2 bases, and 8 bases lay between the germline ends.

V gene TRBV18 combines with J gene TRBJ2-1; perhaps TRBD2 as D (7 bases). The germline V gene has CDR1 KGHSH and CDR2 LQKENI. Trimming took 0 bases from V and 9 from J, leaving 9 bases between them. The CDR3 runs to 13 residues. This CDR3 is CASSPPGGGEQFF. Here the CDR3 DNA reads TGTGCCAGCTCACCACCGGGAGGGGGTGAGCAGTTCTTC.

The chain joins TRBV4-3 to TRBJ2-3; 9 bases fit TRBD2. V was clipped by 3 bases and J by 1 base; unmatched bases: 5. The CDR3 has 16 residues. Germline loops: CDR1 LGHNA, CDR2 YSLEER. The CDR3 DNA reads as TGCGCCAGCAGCCAGAACATAGCGGGGGGCACAGATACGCAGTATTTT. Encoded protein: CASSQNIAGGTDTQYF.

The chain recombines TRBV2 with TRBJ1-1, with TRBD1 as a possible D gene (5 bases). Trimming shortened V by 6 bases and J by 6 bases, and 14 bases separated the two germline ends. The CDR3 extends over 13 amino acids. From germline, CDR1 is SNHLY and CDR2 FYNNEI. The CDR3 bases are TGTGCCAGCAGGGAGGGGAGCGACTCTGAAGCTTTCTTT. Its translation is CASREGSDSEAFF.

This clone has a single count. The chain joins TRBV30 to TRBJ2-3, with 8 bases lining up with TRBD1. Trimming at V came to 0 bases and at J to 0 bases, leaving 2 bases not matched to a gene. The CDR3 loop spans 15 amino acids. Germline values: CDR1 GTSNPN, CDR2 SVGIG (reference sequence). CDR3 region: CAWSVTGASTDTQYF. The CDR3 coding sequence is TGTGCCTGGAGTGTGACAGGGGCTAGCACAGATACGCAGTATTTT.

This clone was seen a handful of times. V is TRBV6-4 and J is TRBJ2-5; 14 bases agree with TRBD2. The germline gives CDR1 MRHNA, CDR2 SNTAGT. V lost 6 bases to trimming and J lost 2 bases; unmatched junction nucleotides: 5. The CDR3 totals 16 residues. The CDR3: CASSEGTSGGQETQYF. CDR3 nucleotides: TGTGCCAGCAGCGAAGGGACTAGCGGGGGACAAGAGACCCAGTACTTC.

In its sample, this clone is medium-sized. The rearrangement joins TRBV19 to TRBJ1-2; no clear D. This CDR3 region has 14 residues. V lost 1 base and J 7 bases, leaving 13 bases between the germline ends. Germline CDR1 is LNHDA and CDR2 is SQIVND (reference sequence). CDR3 in amino acids: CASSIGGITGGYTF. In DNA form, the CDR3 reads TGTGCCAGTAGTATAGGAGGAATTACGGGTGGCTACACCTTC.

This chain joins TRBV7-2 and TRBJ2-7, with 10 bases fitting TRBD2. The ends lost 1 base at V and 3 bases at J; junction bases unmatched: 3. CDR3 length: 15 residues. The V gene's germline CDR1 is SGHTA and CDR2 FQGNSA. The CDR3 here is CASSLGTSGDYEQYF. The DNA for the CDR3 is TGTGCCAGCAGCTTAGGGACTAGCGGAGACTACGAGCAGTACTTC.

The rearrangement links TRBV19 to TRBJ2-7; 7 bases map to TRBD2. Per the germline V gene, CDR1 is LNHDA and CDR2 is SQIVND (reference sequence). The CDR3 consists of 14 residues. V trimming: 3 bases; J trimming: 0 bases; junction bases outside the gene matches: 2. CDR3 sequence: CASSMSSGSYEQYF. The CDR3 DNA follows: TGTGCCAGTAGTATGTCTAGCGGCTCCTACGAGCAGTACTTC.

The chain recombines TRBV14 with TRBJ1-4, with 9 bases identical to TRBD1. This CDR3 is built from 14 residues. J was trimmed by 8 bases and V by 4 bases; bases with no gene match: 5. The germline V gene encodes CDR1 SGHDN and CDR2 FVKESK. The CDR3 loop is CASSPGQGPEKLFF. In DNA form, the CDR3 reads TGTGCCAGCAGCCCGGGACAGGGACCCGAAAAACTGTTTTTT.

In its sample, this clone was seen a few times. The chain employs TRBV10-3 and TRBJ1-1; perhaps TRBD1 as D (5 bases). The CDR3 runs 12 residues. The ends were cut back, 2 bases at V and 4 bases at J, with 5 bases in the middle. Germline V gene data show CDR1 as ENHRY and CDR2 as SYGVKD. The CDR3 DNA reads TGTGCCATCAGTGAGGGGGCCACTGAAGCTTTCTTT. It yields the protein CAISEGATEAFF.

J is TRBJ2-1 and V is TRBV19; D perhaps matches TRBD1 (6 bases). The germline CDR1 and CDR2 sequences are LNHDA and SQIVND (reference sequence). This CDR3 is 12 amino acids long. Trimming removed 8 bases at V and 6 bases at J, with 11 bases between. This CDR3 is CASEQGFNEQFF. CDR3 bases: TGTGCCAGTGAACAGGGCTTCAATGAGCAGTTCTTC.

V usage is TRBV11-2 and J usage is TRBJ2-5, with 11 bases fitting TRBD2. Losses at the gene ends were 4 bases for V and 5 bases for J; bases not matched to a gene: 9. Germline V CDR1 and CDR2: SGHAT, FQNNGV. There are 16 residues in the CDR3. The CDR3 DNA reads as TGTGCCAGCAGCTCCATAGCGGGGGGGCGAGGTGAGACCCAGTACTTC. Amino acid sequence: CASSSIAGGRGETQYF.

This clone showed up just once. The chain recombines TRBV7-8 with TRBJ2-5; 9 nucleotides line up with TRBD2. CDR3 size: 15 residues. Germline loops: CDR1 SGHVS, CDR2 FQNEAQ. Losses at the gene ends were 1 base for V and 5 bases for J; bases not matched to a gene: 5. CDR3 sequence reads: CASSLEIAGGETQYF. The CDR3, as DNA: TGTGCCAGCAGCTTAGAGATTGCGGGGGGGGAGACCCAGTACTTC.

The V call is TRBV9, the J call TRBJ2-1; D is ambiguous. Between the trimmed V and J ends, which lost 3 bases and 6 bases, there was a span of 10 bases. CDR3 size: 13 residues. Germline-derived CDR1 and CDR2 are SGDLS and YYNGEE. CDR3 loop: CASSGLLANEQFF. The DNA of the CDR3 is TGTGCCAGCAGCGGGCTGCTGGCCAATGAGCAGTTCTTC.

This chain uses TRBV9 with TRBJ1-1; TRBD1 aligns across 7 bases. The junction had 4 bases not matched to a gene; V was cut back by 7 bases and J by 1 base. The CDR3 extends over 13 amino acids. Germline CDR1 reads SGDLS; CDR2 reads YYNGEE. DNA for the CDR3: TGTGCCAGCTCAGGGGGGCAGAACACTGAAGCTTTCTTT. Its translation: CASSGGQNTEAFF. The whole variable domain, remainder taken from reference TRBV9 and TRBJ1-1, is DSGVTQTPKHLITATGQRVTLRCSPRSGDLSVYWYQQSLDQGLQFLIQYYNGEERAKGNILERFSAQQFPDLHSELNLSSLELGDSALYFCASSGGQNTEAFFGQGTRLTVV.

The chain combines TRBV19 with TRBJ1-5; D is possibly TRBD1 (5 bases). The length of the CDR3 is 19 residues. Trimming took off 5 bases at V and 0 bases at J, with 23 bases between the two ends. Germline-derived CDR1 and CDR2 are LNHDA and SQIVND (reference sequence). This chain's CDR3 is CASSSWGVESDDSNQPQHF. DNA for the CDR3: TGTGCCAGTAGTTCGTGGGGGGTTGAGTCAGACGATAGCAATCAGCCCCAGCATTTT.

This chain links TRBV27 with TRBJ2-5, with D tentatively TRBD2 (5 bases). This CDR3 contains 15 residues. The V end was cut by 3 bases, the J end by 4 bases, with 15 bases between. Germline assignment: CDR1 MNHEY and CDR2 SMNVEV (reference sequence). The CDR3 spells CASSFSPGMGETQYF. The CDR3 coding sequence is TGTGCCAGCAGTTTTTCCCCCGGGATGGGAGAGACCCAGTACTTC.

The chain couples TRBV7-6 to TRBJ2-2, with 12 positions matching TRBD2. This CDR3 is 16 amino acids long. V dropped 6 bases and J dropped 8; count of bases not matched to a gene: 10. Germline CDR1 SGHVS, CDR2 FNYEAQ. The CDR3 DNA follows: TGTGCCAGCAGAGTCACTAGCGGGGGGCCCGCGGGGGAGCTGTTTTTT. Its translation is CASRVTSGGPAGELFF.

The rearrangement uses TRBV2 and TRBJ1-2; 8 bases map to TRBD1. This CDR3 is 14 amino acids long. The V segment lost 6 bases and the J segment 4 bases; nucleotides outside the gene matches: 7. CDR1 is SNHLY, CDR2 FYNNEI, per germline. DNA for the CDR3: TGTGCCAGCAGGGCACAGGGGGAACTCTATGGCTACACCTTC. It translates to CASRAQGELYGYTF.

This chain links TRBV19 with TRBJ2-7, with D possibly being TRBD1 (5 bases). The CDR3 length is 15 residues. Germline loops: CDR1 LNHDA, CDR2 SQIVND (reference sequence). Between the trimmed V and J ends, which lost 2 bases and 2 bases, there was a span of 13 bases. The CDR3 nucleotides read TGTGCCAGTAGTATAACCTCGACAGCCGCCTACGAGCAGTACTTC. Protein sequence: CASSITSTAAYEQYF.

The chain joins TRBV4-3 to TRBJ2-3; weak D call: TRBD1 (6 bases). The V gene's germline CDR1 is LGHNA and CDR2 YSLEER. Deletions cut 0 bases from V and 3 bases from J, with 10 bases between. This CDR3 region has 15 residues. The CDR3 coding sequence is TGCGCCAGCAGCCAAGATAACAGGGTGACAGATACGCAGTATTTT. Encoded protein: CASSQDNRVTDTQYF.

V gene TRBV7-3 combines with J gene TRBJ2-5, with 7 bases lining up with TRBD2. The CDR3 extends over 17 amino acids. Germline-derived CDR1 and CDR2 are SGHTA and FQGTGA. With 1 base clipped from V and 2 bases from J, the junction kept 10 bases outside the gene matches. The CDR3 DNA is TGTGCCAGCAGCTTAAACCCTAGCGGATTCCTACAAGAGACCCAGTACTTC. The encoded protein is CASSLNPSGFLQETQYF.

This rearrangement joins TRBV29-1 to TRBJ1-1; TRBD1 matches at 9 bases. There are 12 residues in the CDR3. V lost 7 bases and J lost 9; bases outside the gene matches: 9. Germline CDR1 and CDR2: SQVTM and ANQGSEA. The CDR3 DNA reads TGCAGCGCCGGGACAGGGAAAGTGCAAGCTTTCTTT. This codes for CSAGTGKVQAFF.

This chain uses TRBV7-9 with TRBJ2-1; 16 bases agree with TRBD2. The CDR3 loop spans 17 amino acids. V gave up 6 bases and J gave up 5 bases; unmatched junction bases: 7. The germline CDR1 and CDR2 sequences are SEHNR and FQNEAQ (reference sequence). The CDR3 region is CASRGLAGGPGHNEQFF. The CDR3 DNA follows: TGTGCCAGCAGGGGACTAGCGGGAGGGCCGGGCCACAATGAGCAGTTCTTC.

Written as DNA, the CDR3 is TGTGCCAGTAGTATTGATGGACTAGCGGGGATCTACGAGCAGTACTTC. Translated, it gives CASSIDGLAGIYEQYF. The chain employs TRBV19 and TRBJ2-7, with 12 bases aligning to TRBD2. This CDR3 spans 16 amino acids. Per the germline V gene, CDR1 is LNHDA and CDR2 is SQIVND (reference sequence). Losses at the gene ends were 3 bases for V and 3 bases for J; bases not matched to a gene: 6. Full variable domain (remainder filled in from reference TRBV19 and TRBJ2-7): DGGITQSPKYLFRKEGQNVTLSCEQNLNHDAMYWYRQDPGQGLRLIYYSQIVNDFQKGDIAEGYSVSREKKESFPLTVTSAQKNPTAFYLCASSIDGLAGIYEQYFGPGTRLTVT.

V is TRBV7-9 and J is TRBJ1-1, with 8 bases aligning to TRBD1. The V gene's germline CDR1 is SEHNR and CDR2 FQNEAQ (reference sequence). This CDR3 is built from 17 residues. Germline trimming cut 5 bases from V and 0 bases from J; bases unmatched to any gene: 11. The DNA for the CDR3 is TGTGCCAGCAGCCTTTTTGGTGACAGGGGAGTGAACACTGAAGCTTTCTTT. Translating it yields CASSLFGDRGVNTEAFF.